The source of this T cell receptor (beta chain) is a study of blood T cells in healthy people across ages. With a J-beta primer mix and a sample-barcoded 5' primer, a second PCR ran 7 to 11 cycles. Using its own MiXCR run on the 5' RACE reads, TCRdb lists one record per CDR3 protein. This table has roughly 800,000 distinct CDR3 sequences, approximately 55% appearing once. Germline V gene sequence: CDR1 SQVTM, CDR2 ANQGSEA. Between the trimmed V and J ends, which lost 4 bases and 1 base, there was a span of 10 bases. The CDR3 length is 14 residues. This chain connects TRBV29-1 to TRBJ2-2; D perhaps matches TRBD2 (6 bases). Sequenced material: blood. The TCR comes from a man older than 75 in good health. CDR3 nucleotide sequence: TGCAGCGTTGTCACTAGCAGGAACACCGGGGAGCTGTTTTTT. Amino acid sequence: CSVVTSRNTGELFF.